This T cell receptor (beta chain) was sequenced for a study of metastatic and nonmetastatic thyroid tumors. Study-wide background: For malignant and benign thyroid patients, tumor or nodule tissue and blood were the sources whose repertoires were compared. Study-level findings and limits: Compared with benign nodules, malignant thyroid tumors were reported to have significantly higher TCR beta diversity in both blood and tumor.

CDR1 is GTSNPN, CDR2 SVGIG, per germline (reference sequence). V shed 2 bases and J shed 1 base, with 16 bases lying between them. The CDR3 contains 16 residues. In this sample, this clone turned up many times. Its antigen is not known. TCRdb ran MiXCR on the PCR reads. The table has about 13,000 clones, about 34% seen once; the top ten hold around 12%. All patients were treatment-naive before thyroid surgery. The receptor comes from a male donor with papillary thyroid cancer or a benign thyroid nodule (not recorded which). Some clones in this sample may be carry-over from other donors' samples. V and J are TRBV30 and TRBJ2-3; D is undetermined. Source material: tumor tissue. The CDR3 reads CAWSSPGGEGTDTQYF. The CDR3, as DNA: TGTGCCTGGAGTTCCCCCGGTGGGGAAGGCACAGATACGCAGTATTTT.